Listed below are T cell receptor beta chains from one sample, sequenced in a study of cytotoxic CD8 clonotypes in ibrutinib-treated CLL. The assay was immunoSEQ multiplex PCR, and TCRdb's table has in-frame clones only and misses some. Altogether around 15,000 clones are present, over 70% being singletons, with the ten largest covering approximately 17%. The starting material was PBMCs, obtained before ibrutinib treatment. The source is a human donor with chronic lymphocytic leukemia. Both conserved end residues are part of each CDR3. A D gene is named only where the DNA matches it firmly. The listing skips clone size in some rows; elsewhere it reads once, few, many or a size class.

D gene,V gene,clone size,J gene,CDR3 protein,CDR3 DNA
TRBD1,TRBV11-2,-,TRBJ2-5,CASSLGTGGKETQYF,TGTGCCAGCAGTCTGGGGACAGGGGGCAAAGAGACCCAGTACTTC
-,TRBV28,-,TRBJ1-1,CASSFSSGTEAFF,TGTGCCAGCAGTTTTTCGAGTGGCACTGAAGCTTTCTTT
-,TRBV6-6,once,TRBJ1-3,CASSYSKTFGNTIYF,TGTGCCAGCAGTTACTCGAAGACTTTTGGAAACACCATATATTTT
-,TRBV10-1,-,TRBJ2-3,CASSESGRWVNSGADTQYF,TGCGCCAGCAGTGAGTCGGGGCGGTGGGTGAACTCCGGCGCAGATACGCAGTATTTT
-,TRBV5-4,-,TRBJ2-7,CASSLDLTGRNEQYF,TGTGCCAGCAGCTTGGATTTAACGGGACGAAACGAGCAGTACTTC
-,TRBV30,-,TRBJ1-2,CAWSAGVWDGYTF,TGTGCCTGGAGTGCAGGGGTTTGGGATGGCTACACCTTC
TRBD1,TRBV6-5,-,TRBJ1-5,CASSYSGTDNQPQHF,TGTGCCAGCAGTTACTCCGGGACAGACAATCAGCCCCAGCATTTT
TRBD1,TRBV30,-,TRBJ2-5,CAWRRGTGVETQYF,TGTGCCTGGAGGCGTGGGACAGGGGTGGAGACCCAGTACTTC
TRBD1,TRBV11-2,-,TRBJ2-5,CASSQGAEKRTQYF,TGTGCCAGCAGCCAGGGGGCGGAGAAGAGAACCCAGTACTTC
TRBD2,TRBV28,-,TRBJ2-1,CASSLGGRSYNEQFF,TGTGCCAGCAGTTTAGGCGGGAGGTCCTACAATGAGCAGTTCTTC
-,TRBV4-1,-,TRBJ1-4,CASSQAGTNNEKLFF,TGCGCCAGCAGCCAAGCCGGGACAAATAATGAAAAACTGTTTTTT
TRBD1,TRBV28,once,TRBJ2-7,CASSLLTGGSYEQYF,TGTGCCAGCAGTTTATTGACAGGGGGCTCCTACGAGCAGTACTTC
-,TRBV5-5,-,TRBJ1-5,CASSGSTGSYSNQPQHF,TGTGCCAGCAGCGGAAGTACAGGATCCTATAGCAATCAGCCCCAGCATTTT
-,TRBV7-9,large,TRBJ2-7,CASSFSNAEEQYF,TGTGCCAGCAGCTTCAGTAACGCGGAGGAGCAGTACTTC